Sequencing of this TCR beta chain was carried out in a study of T cells in Graves' hyperthyroidism and ophthalmopathy. Broader study findings: Ophthalmopathy onset followed model prediction by a median roughly 6.5 months.

Concerning this clonotype: The antigen is not known.

Amplified TCR beta CDR3 regions derived from RNA transcripts. First-round RT-PCR of the TCR CDR3 relied on the HTBI primer set. Via MiXCR, TCRdb re-called the multiplex PCR reads, giving one row per CDR3 protein. The sample shows about 340,000 distinct CDR3 sequences, 15% to 20% of them seen only once. The CDR3 spans 15 residues. Germline loops: CDR1 MDHEN, CDR2 SYDVKM. Trimming pared 2 bases from V and 4 bases from J, leaving 11 bases between. The source is a woman aged 50 to 65 with Graves' hyperthyroidism. Source material: blood. The chain uses TRBV28 and TRBJ1-4; D is unresolved. DNA for the CDR3: TGTGCCAGCAGTTTAGGGTGGGTTCGTAATGAAAAACTGTTTTTT. Its translation: CASSLGWVRNEKLFF.